The sequence of this T cell receptor beta chain was determined in a study of metastatic and nonmetastatic thyroid tumors. Turning to the study itself: Blood and tumor or nodule tissue repertoires from malignant and benign thyroid patients were compared. Whole-study findings and limits: Significantly greater TCR beta diversity was reportedly found in malignant thyroid tumors than in benign nodules (in blood and tumor).

Authors' data handling: The distant-metastasis classifier for papillary thyroid cancer was built from CDR3 differences across clinicopathological groups. With MiXCR, TCRdb called clones anew from the PCR reads. TCRdb's processing, not the authors' own work, is the source of the V and J calls. The data hold thousands of clones, with roughly a quarter observed a single time. Nobody among the patients had been given any treatment before thyroid surgery. This clone was seen a handful of times. No antigen is known for it. Germline values: CDR1 SNHLY, CDR2 FYNNEI. Trimming took off 3 bases at V and 7 bases at J, with 6 bases between the two ends. This CDR3 region has 11 residues.

The sequenced sample consisted of adjacent normal tissue. The chain recombines TRBV2 with TRBJ1-1; no firm D call. This clonotype originated in a male donor with papillary thyroid cancer or a benign thyroid nodule (not recorded which). Some clones in this sample may be carry-over from other donors' samples. The CDR3 loop is CASSDGGEAFF. The CDR3 coding sequence is TGTGCCAGCAGTGATGGTGGTGAAGCTTTCTTT. The whole variable domain, remainder taken from reference TRBV2 and TRBJ1-1, is EPEVTQTPSHQVTQMGQEVILRCVPISNHLYFYWYRQILGQKVEFLVSFYNNEISEKSEIFDDQFSVERPDGSNFTLKIRSTKLEDSAMYFCASSDGGEAFFGQGTRLTVV.